The 14 T cell receptor beta chains below were found in one sample sequenced in a study of cytomegalovirus exposure and HLA in healthy donors (dated by TCRdb to 2016 to 2017). The library was built by means of the immunoSEQ multiplex PCR assay. Sourced from immuneACCESS, this table was stored by TCRdb with only in-frame sequences that have V and J called. A share of the clones is absent; for the studies checked, an unresolved V gene accounts for under half, and the remainder has no known explanation. In all, the sample holds about 330,000 clones, and just over 85% of those were seen once. The ten largest clones take up over 0.8% of the sample. Specimen: PBMCs. Receptor source: a young woman in good health and CMV-seronegative.

The V gene is TRBV29-1, the J gene TRBJ1-1; no reliable D call. The CDR3 has 11 amino acids. Germline V CDR1 and CDR2: SQVTM, ANQGSEA. Deletions cut 5 bases from V and 8 bases from J, with 12 bases between. Here the CDR3 DNA reads TGCAGCGTTCAAAGATTAAGCGAAGCTTTCTTT. Translation: CSVQRLSEAFF.

The V and J genes are TRBV27 and TRBJ2-2, with TRBD1 matching over 7 bases. CDR3 length: 14 residues. J was trimmed by 4 bases and V by 6 bases; bases with no gene match: 5. From germline, CDR1 is MNHEY and CDR2 SMNVEV (reference sequence). The CDR3 nucleotides read TGTGCCAGCAGCCAGACAGGGCCCACCGGGGAGCTGTTTTTT. This sequence encodes CASSQTGPTGELFF.

The chain links TRBV7-2 to TRBJ1-1; tentative D call: TRBD1 (5 bases). V lost 2 bases and J 5 bases, leaving 15 bases between the germline ends. Germline V CDR1 and CDR2: SGHTA, FQGNSA. The CDR3 is made up of 15 amino acids. CDR3 in amino acids: CASSLWEGLETEAFF. The CDR3 nucleotides are TGTGCCAGCAGCTTATGGGAGGGGCTTGAAACTGAAGCTTTCTTT.

This chain connects TRBV7-2 to TRBJ2-1; TRBD2 agrees at 7 bases. Losses at the gene ends were 1 base for V and 9 bases for J; bases not matched to a gene: 6. The CDR3 totals 14 residues. Germline CDR1 and CDR2: SGHTA and FQGNSA. CDR3 nucleotide sequence: TGTGCCAGCAGCTTAGAACGGACTAGTCTTGAGCAGTTCTTC. It yields the protein CASSLERTSLEQFF.

The chain is built from TRBV7-3 and TRBJ1-3; D uncertain. The CDR3 sequence is 15 residues long. V lost 2 bases, J lost 0 bases, and 8 bases lay in between. In germline, CDR1 is SGHTA, CDR2 FQGTGA. CDR3 region: CASSLEGASGNTIYF. The CDR3 DNA follows: TGTGCCAGCAGCTTAGAAGGAGCCTCTGGAAACACCATATATTTT.

This chain links TRBV11-1 with TRBJ2-7; 10 bases match TRBD2. Germline V CDR1 and CDR2: SGHAT, FQDESV (reference sequence). After removal of 1 base from V and 1 base from J, the junction contained 7 bases not matched to a gene. CDR3 length: 17 residues. In DNA form, the CDR3 reads TGTGCCAGCAGCTTAGAGAGGGCTAGCGGGAGATCCTACGAGCAGTACTTC. This gives the protein CASSLERASGRSYEQYF.

Details on this clone: Different DNA sequences within this sample yield the same CDR3. This rearrangement joins TRBV6-6 to TRBJ1-5, with a tentative D call TRBD1 (5 bases). CDR1 and CDR2 (germline): MNHNY, SVGAGI (reference sequence). This CDR3 is built from 15 residues. V was cut by 0 bases and J by 4 bases, with 10 bases left in between. The DNA for the CDR3 is TGTGCCAGCAGTTACTCAGGGGCCAGTAATCAGCCCCAGCATTTT. Protein: CASSYSGASNQPQHF.

The chain employs TRBV7-9 and TRBJ1-5; the D gene is possibly TRBD1 (5 bases). CDR1 is SEHNR and CDR2 is FQNEAQ in the germline V gene (reference sequence). V shed 4 bases and J shed 3 bases, with 16 bases lying between them. The CDR3 is 16 amino acids. CDR3: CASSSTPQGLNQPQHF. The CDR3 region has the DNA TGTGCCAGCAGCTCTACCCCCCAGGGCCTCAATCAGCCCCAGCATTTT. Full variable domain (missing parts from reference TRBV7-9 and TRBJ1-5): DTGVSQNPRHKITKRGQNVTFRCDPISEHNRLYWYRQTLGQGPEFLTYFQNEAQLEKSRLLSDRFSAERPKGSFSTLEIQRTEQGDSAMYLCASSSTPQGLNQPQHFGDGTRLSIL.

The chain employs TRBV29-1 and TRBJ2-7; 12 nucleotides line up with TRBD2. J lost 3 bases, V lost 6 bases, and 9 bases had no gene match. The length of the CDR3 is 15 residues. Germline lookup yields CDR1 SQVTM and CDR2 ANQGSEA. This CDR3 is CSVELAGGAIYEQYF. CDR3 nucleotide sequence: TGCAGCGTCGAACTAGCGGGAGGAGCGATCTACGAGCAGTACTTC.

The chain joins TRBV2 to TRBJ2-7, with 8 bases that match TRBD1. Germline values: CDR1 SNHLY, CDR2 FYNNEI. With 4 bases clipped from V and 2 bases from J, the junction kept 4 bases outside the gene matches. The CDR3 contains 14 residues. The CDR3 DNA sequence: TGTGCCAGCAGTGCTGGACAGGGACCCTACGAGCAGTACTTC. It translates to CASSAGQGPYEQYF.

The chain recombines TRBV13 with TRBJ2-7, with no clear D. This CDR3 is built from 13 residues. V was clipped by 6 bases and J by 6 bases, with 15 bases between them. The germline V gene encodes CDR1 PRHDT and CDR2 FYEKMQ (reference sequence). The CDR3 nucleotides read TGTGCCAGCAGACCCCCCTCCCACTTCGAGCAGTACTTC. Encoded protein: CASRPPSHFEQYF.

This CDR3 is CASSIRGGSTGELFF. CDR3 DNA sequence: TGTGCCAGCAGTATCCGGGGTGGAAGTACCGGGGAGCTGTTTTTT. The chain employs TRBV25-1 and TRBJ2-2, with a weak D call TRBD2 (5 bases). The germline V gene has CDR1 MGHDK and CDR2 SYGVNS. The germline V and J ends were trimmed by 5 bases and 5 bases, with 15 bases remaining between them. The CDR3 consists of 15 residues.

The rearrangement links TRBV25-1 to TRBJ2-3, with a possible D match to TRBD2 (6 bases). CDR3 length equals 17 residues. Trimming cost V 0 bases and J 5 bases, with 18 bases left between them. From germline, CDR1 is MGHDK and CDR2 SYGVNS. For the CDR3, the DNA is TGTGCCAGCAGTGAATATGGCCCCCTGACGGGGGAAGATACGCAGTATTTT. Its protein product is CASSEYGPLTGEDTQYF.

This rearrangement joins TRBV27 to TRBJ2-1; D gene unclear. This CDR3 spans 13 amino acids. Germline V CDR1 and CDR2: MNHEY, SMNVEV (reference sequence). Trimming left V 2 bases short and J 9 bases short, with 11 bases between. The CDR3 region has the DNA TGTGCCAGCAGTTTAGTCCTAGGTATTGAGCAGTTCTTC. Residues: CASSLVLGIEQFF.